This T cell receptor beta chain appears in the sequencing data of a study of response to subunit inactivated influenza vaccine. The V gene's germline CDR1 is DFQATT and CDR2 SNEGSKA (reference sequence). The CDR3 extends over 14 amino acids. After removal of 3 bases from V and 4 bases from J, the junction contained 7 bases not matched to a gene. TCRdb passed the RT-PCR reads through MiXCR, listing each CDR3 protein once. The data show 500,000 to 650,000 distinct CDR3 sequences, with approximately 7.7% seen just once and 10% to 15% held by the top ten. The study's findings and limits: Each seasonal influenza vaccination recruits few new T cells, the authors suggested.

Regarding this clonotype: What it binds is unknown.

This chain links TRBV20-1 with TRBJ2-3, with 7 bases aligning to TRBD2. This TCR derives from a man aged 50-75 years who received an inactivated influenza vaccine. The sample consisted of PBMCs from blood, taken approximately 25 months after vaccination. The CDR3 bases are TGCAGTGCTAGCTCGACTAGCCGTGCAGATACGCAGTATTTT. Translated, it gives CSASSTSRADTQYF.